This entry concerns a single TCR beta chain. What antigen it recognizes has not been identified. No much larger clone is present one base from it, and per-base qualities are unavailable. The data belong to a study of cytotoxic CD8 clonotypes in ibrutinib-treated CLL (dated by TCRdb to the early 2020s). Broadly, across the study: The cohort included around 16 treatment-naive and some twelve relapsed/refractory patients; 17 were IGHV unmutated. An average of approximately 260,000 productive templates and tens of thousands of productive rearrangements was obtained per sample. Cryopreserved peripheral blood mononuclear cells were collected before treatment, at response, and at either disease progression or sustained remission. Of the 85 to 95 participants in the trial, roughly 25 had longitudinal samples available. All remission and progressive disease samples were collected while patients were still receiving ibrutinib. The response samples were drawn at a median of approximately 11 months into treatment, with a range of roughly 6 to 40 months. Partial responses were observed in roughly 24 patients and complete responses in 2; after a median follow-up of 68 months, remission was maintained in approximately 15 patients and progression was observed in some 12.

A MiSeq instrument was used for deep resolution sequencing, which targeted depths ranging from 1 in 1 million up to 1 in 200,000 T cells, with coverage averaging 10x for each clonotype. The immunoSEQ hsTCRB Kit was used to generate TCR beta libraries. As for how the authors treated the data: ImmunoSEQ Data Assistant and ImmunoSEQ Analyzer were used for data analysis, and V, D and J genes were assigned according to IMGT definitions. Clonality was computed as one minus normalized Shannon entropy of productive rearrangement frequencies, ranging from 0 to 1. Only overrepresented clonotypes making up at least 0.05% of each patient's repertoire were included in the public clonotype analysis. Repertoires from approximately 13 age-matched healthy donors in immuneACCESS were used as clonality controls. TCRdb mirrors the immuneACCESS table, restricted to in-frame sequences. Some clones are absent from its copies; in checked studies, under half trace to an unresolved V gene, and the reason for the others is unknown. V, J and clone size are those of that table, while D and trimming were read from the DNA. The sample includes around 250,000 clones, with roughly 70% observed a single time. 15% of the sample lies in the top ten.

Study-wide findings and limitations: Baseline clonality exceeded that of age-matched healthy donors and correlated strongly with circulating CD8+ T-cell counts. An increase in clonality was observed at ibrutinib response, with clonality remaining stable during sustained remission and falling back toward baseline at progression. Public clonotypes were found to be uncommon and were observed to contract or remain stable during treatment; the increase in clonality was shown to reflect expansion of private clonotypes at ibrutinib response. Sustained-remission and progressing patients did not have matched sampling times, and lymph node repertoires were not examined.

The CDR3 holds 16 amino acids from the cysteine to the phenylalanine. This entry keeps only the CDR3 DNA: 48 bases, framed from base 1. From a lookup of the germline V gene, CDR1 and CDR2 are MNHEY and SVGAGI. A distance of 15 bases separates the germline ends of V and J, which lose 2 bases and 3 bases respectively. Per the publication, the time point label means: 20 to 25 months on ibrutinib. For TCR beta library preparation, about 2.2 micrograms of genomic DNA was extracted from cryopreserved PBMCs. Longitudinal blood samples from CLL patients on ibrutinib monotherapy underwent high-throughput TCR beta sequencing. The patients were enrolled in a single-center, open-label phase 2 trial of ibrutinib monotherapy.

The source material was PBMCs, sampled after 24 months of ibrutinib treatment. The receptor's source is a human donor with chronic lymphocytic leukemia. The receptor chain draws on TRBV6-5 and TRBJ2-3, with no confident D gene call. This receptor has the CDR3 CASSYGLGNPTDTQYF. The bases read TGTGCCAGCAGTTACGGGTTGGGGAACCCGACAGATACGCAGTATTTT.